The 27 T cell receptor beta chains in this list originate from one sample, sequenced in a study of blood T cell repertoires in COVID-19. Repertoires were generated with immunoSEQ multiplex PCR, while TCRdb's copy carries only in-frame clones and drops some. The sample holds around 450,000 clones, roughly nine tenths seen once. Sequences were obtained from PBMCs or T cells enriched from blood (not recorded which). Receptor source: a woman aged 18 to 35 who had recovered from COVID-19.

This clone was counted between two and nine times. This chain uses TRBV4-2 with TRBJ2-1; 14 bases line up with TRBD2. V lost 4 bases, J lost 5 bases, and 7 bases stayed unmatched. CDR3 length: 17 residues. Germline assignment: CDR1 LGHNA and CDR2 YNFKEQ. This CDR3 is CASSPGLAGGWDNEQFF. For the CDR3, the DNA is TGTGCCAGCAGCCCCGGACTAGCGGGGGGTTGGGACAATGAGCAGTTCTTC.

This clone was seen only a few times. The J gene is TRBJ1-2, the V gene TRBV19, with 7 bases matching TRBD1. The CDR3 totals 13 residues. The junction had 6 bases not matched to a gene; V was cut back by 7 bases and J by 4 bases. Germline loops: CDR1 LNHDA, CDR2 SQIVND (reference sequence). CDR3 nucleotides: TGTGCCAGTACCCGGACAGGTCCCTATGGCTACACCTTC. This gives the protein CASTRTGPYGYTF.

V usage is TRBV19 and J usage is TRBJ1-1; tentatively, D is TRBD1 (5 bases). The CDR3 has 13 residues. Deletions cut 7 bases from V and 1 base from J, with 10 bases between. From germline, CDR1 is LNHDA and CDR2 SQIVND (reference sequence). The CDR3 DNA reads TGTGCCAGTACGGGGGGAGAGAACACTGAAGCTTTCTTT. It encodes CASTGGENTEAFF.

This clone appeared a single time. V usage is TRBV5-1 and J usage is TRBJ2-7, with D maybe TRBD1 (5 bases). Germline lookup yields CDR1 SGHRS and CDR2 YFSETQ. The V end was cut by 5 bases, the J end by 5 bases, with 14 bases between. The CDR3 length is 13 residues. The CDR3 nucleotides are TGCGCCAGCAGAACGGACCTGACAGACGAGCAGTACTTC. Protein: CASRTDLTDEQYF.

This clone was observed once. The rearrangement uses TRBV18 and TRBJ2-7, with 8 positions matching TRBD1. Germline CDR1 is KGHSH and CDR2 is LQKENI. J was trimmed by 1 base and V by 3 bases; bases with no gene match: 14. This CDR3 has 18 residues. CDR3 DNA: TGTGCCAGCTCACCGTCCGGGACAGGACCCAGGAGGTCCTACGAGCAGTACTTC. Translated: CASSPSGTGPRRSYEQYF.

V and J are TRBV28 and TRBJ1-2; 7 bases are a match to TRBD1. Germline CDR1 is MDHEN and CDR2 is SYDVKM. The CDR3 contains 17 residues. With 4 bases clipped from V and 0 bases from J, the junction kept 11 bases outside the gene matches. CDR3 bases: TGTGCCAGCAGTTCTCCCGGGACAGTCTCTTCTAACTATGGCTACACCTTC. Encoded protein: CASSSPGTVSSNYGYTF.

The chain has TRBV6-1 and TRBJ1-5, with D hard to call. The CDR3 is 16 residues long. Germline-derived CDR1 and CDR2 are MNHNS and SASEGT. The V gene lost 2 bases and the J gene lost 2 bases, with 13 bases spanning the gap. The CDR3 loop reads CASSEFSLAGNQPQHF. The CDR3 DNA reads TGTGCCAGCAGTGAATTCAGCCTAGCGGGCAATCAGCCCCAGCATTTT.

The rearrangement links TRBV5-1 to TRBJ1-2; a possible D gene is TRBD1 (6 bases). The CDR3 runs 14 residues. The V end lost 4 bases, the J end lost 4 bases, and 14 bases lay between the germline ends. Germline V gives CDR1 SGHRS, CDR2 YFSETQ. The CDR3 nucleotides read TGCGCCAGCAGCATATCGGACAGATCCTATGGCTACACCTTC. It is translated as CASSISDRSYGYTF.

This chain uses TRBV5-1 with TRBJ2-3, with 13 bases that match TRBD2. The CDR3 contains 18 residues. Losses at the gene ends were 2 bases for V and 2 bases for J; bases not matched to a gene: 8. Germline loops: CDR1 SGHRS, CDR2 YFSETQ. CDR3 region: CASSFTSGGAPLTDTQYF. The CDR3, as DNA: TGCGCCAGCAGCTTTACTAGCGGGGGGGCCCCCCTCACAGATACGCAGTATTTT.

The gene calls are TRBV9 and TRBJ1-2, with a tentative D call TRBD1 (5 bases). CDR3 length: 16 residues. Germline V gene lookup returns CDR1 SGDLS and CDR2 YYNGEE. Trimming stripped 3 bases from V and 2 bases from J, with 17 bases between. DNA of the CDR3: TGTGCCAGCAGCGAGAACCCGGGGGGTGAGAACTATGGCTACACCTTC. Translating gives CASSENPGGENYGYTF.

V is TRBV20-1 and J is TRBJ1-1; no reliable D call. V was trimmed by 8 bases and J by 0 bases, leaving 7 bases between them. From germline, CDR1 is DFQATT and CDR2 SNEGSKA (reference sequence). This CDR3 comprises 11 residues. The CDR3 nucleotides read TGCAGTTCGCTAGTGAACACTGAAGCTTTCTTT. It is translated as CSSLVNTEAFF.

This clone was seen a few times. DNA for the CDR3: TGCAGTGCTAGTCATCCGAACACCGGGGAGCTGTTTTTT. Its translation: CSASHPNTGELFF. This chain connects TRBV20-1 to TRBJ2-2; no clear D. Trimming removed 3 bases from V and 0 bases from J, with 5 bases in between. There are 13 residues in the CDR3. The germline V gene encodes CDR1 DFQATT and CDR2 SNEGSKA (reference sequence).

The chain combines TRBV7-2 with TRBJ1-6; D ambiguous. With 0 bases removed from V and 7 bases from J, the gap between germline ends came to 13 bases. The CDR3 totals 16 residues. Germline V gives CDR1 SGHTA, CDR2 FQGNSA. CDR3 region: CASSLALGSLNSPLHF. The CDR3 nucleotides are TGTGCCAGCAGCTTAGCGCTGGGCAGCCTGAATTCACCCCTCCACTTT.

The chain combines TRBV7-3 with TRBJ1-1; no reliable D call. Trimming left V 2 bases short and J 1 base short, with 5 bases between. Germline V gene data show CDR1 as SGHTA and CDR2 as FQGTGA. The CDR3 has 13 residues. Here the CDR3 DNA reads TGTGCCAGCAGCTTATCGAGGAACACTGAAGCTTTCTTT. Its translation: CASSLSRNTEAFF.

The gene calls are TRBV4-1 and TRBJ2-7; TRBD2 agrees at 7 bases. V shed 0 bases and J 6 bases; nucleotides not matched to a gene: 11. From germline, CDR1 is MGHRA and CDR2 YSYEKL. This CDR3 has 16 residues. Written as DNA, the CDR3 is TGCGCCAGCAGCCAAGAAGGGTTCGCACCGGGGGGCGAGCAGTACTTC. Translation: CASSQEGFAPGGEQYF.

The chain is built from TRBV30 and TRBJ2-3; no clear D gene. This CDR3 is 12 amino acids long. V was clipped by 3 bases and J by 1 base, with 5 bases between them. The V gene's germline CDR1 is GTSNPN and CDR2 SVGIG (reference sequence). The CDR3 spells CAWSQGTDTQYF. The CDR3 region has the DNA TGTGCCTGGAGCCAGGGCACAGATACGCAGTATTTT. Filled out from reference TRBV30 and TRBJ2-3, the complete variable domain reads SQTIHQWPATLVQPVGSPLSLECTVEGTSNPNLYWYRQAAGRGLQLLFYSVGIGQISSEVPQNLSASRPQDRQFILSSKKLLLSDSGFYLCAWSQGTDTQYFGPGTRLTVL.

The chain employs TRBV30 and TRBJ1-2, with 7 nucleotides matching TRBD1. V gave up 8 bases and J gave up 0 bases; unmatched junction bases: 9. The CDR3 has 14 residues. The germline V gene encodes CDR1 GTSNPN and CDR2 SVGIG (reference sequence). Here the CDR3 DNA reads TGTGCCGGAAGACAGGGTCGAACTAACTATGGCTACACCTTC. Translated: CAGRQGRTNYGYTF.

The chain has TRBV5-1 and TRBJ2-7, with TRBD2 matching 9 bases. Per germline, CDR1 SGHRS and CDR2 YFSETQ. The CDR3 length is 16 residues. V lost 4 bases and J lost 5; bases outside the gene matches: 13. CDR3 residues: CASSRRGGGAGNEQYF. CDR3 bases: TGCGCCAGCAGCCGTCGAGGCGGGGGGGCCGGGAACGAGCAGTACTTC.

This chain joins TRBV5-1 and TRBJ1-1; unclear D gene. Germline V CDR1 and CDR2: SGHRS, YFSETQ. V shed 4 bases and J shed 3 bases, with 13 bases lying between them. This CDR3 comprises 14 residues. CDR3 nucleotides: TGCGCCAGCAGCCCGGAGGCAGTGGACACTGAAGCTTTCTTT. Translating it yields CASSPEAVDTEAFF.

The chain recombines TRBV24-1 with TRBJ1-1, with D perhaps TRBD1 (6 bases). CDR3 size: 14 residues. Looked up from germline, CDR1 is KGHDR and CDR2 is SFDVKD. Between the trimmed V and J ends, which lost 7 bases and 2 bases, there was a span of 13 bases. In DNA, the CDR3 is TGTGCCACCAGGTCACAGGGATCAAACACTGAAGCTTTCTTT. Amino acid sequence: CATRSQGSNTEAFF.

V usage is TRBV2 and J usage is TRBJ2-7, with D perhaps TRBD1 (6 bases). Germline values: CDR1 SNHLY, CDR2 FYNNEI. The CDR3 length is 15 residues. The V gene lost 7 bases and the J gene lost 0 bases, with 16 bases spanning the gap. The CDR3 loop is CASTPIRTASYEQYF. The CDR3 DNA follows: TGTGCCAGCACCCCTATACGGACAGCCTCCTACGAGCAGTACTTC.

This CDR3 reads CASSGEDRESNSPLHF. CDR3 nucleotides: TGTGCCAGCTCAGGGGAAGACAGGGAGAGTAATTCACCCCTCCACTTT. The chain links TRBV18 to TRBJ1-6, with 7 positions matching TRBD1. Trimming cost V 5 bases and J 6 bases; bases outside gene matches: 10. This CDR3 is 16 amino acids long. The germline V gene has CDR1 KGHSH and CDR2 LQKENI.

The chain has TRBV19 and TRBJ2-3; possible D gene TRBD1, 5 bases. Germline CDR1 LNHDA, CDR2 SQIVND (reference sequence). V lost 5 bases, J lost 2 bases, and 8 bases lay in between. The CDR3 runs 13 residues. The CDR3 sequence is CASSQQATDTQYF. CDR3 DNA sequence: TGTGCCAGTAGTCAACAGGCCACAGATACGCAGTATTTT.

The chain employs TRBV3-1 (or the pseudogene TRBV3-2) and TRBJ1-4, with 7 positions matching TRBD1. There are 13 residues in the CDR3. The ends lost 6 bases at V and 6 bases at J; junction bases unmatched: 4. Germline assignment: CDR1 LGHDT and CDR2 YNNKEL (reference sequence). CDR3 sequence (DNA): TGTGCCAGCAGGCGACAGGGACATGAAAAACTGTTTTTT. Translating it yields CASRRQGHEKLFF.

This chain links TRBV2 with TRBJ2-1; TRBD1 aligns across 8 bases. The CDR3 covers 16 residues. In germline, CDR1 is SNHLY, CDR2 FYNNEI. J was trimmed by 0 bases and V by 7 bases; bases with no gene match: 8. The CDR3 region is CASTAGGLSSYNEQFF. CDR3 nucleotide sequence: TGTGCCAGCACGGCAGGGGGCCTTAGCTCCTACAATGAGCAGTTCTTC.

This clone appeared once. DNA for the CDR3: TGCAGTGCTAGTCTCTCCGTGGGCTTCGGTCAGCCCCAGCATTTT. This gives the protein CSASLSVGFGQPQHF. The rearrangement links TRBV20-1 to TRBJ1-5; no definite D call. This CDR3 has 15 residues. Between the trimmed V and J ends, which lost 3 bases and 6 bases, there was a span of 18 bases. Germline CDR1 is DFQATT and CDR2 is SNEGSKA (reference sequence).

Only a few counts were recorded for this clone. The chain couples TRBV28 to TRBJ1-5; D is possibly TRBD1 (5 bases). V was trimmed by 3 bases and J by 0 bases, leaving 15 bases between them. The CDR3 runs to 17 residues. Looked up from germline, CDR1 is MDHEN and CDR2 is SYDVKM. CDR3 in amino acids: CASSFVRDWYSNQPQHF. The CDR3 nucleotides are TGTGCCAGCAGTTTTGTCAGGGACTGGTATAGCAATCAGCCCCAGCATTTT.